What follows are 2 T cell receptor beta chains derived from one specimen sequenced in a study of cytomegalovirus exposure and HLA in healthy donors. Vbeta (60) and Jbeta (13) primers were used in the PCR. Measured with immunoSEQ multiplex PCR; TCRdb has only the in-frame clones, and not every one. The profile covers 60,000 to 85,000 clones, with 65% to 80% appearing a single time and 9% to 14% taken by the ten largest. Input material: PBMCs. The receptors derive from a male donor in good health and CMV-seropositive.

J is TRBJ2-1 and V is TRBV18; TRBD1 agrees at 7 bases. The CDR3 spans 13 residues. V lost 2 bases to trimming and J lost 9 bases; unmatched junction nucleotides: 4. In germline, CDR1 is KGHSH, CDR2 LQKENI. CDR3 sequence (DNA): TGTGCCAGCTCACCAGACGCAGGGGGTGAGCAGTTCTTC. Protein product: CASSPDAGGEQFF.

The genes are TRBV2 and TRBJ1-3; tentatively, D is TRBD1 (5 bases). Trimming removed 3 bases at V and 3 bases at J, with 12 bases between. This CDR3 spans 15 amino acids. The germline CDR1 and CDR2 sequences are SNHLY and FYNNEI. The CDR3 nucleotides are TGTGCCAGCAGTGAGGGGGGTGTAGGTGGAAACACCATATATTTT. This gives the protein CASSEGGVGGNTIYF.